This is a list of T cell receptor beta chains from one sample in a study of cytotoxic CD8 clonotypes in ibrutinib-treated CLL. This table comes from immunoSEQ multiplex PCR, and its TCRdb copy is limited to in-frame clones, with some not included. The data hold some 130,000 clones, with approximately 83% observed a single time. The material was PBMCs, obtained after 24 months of ibrutinib treatment. The receptors stem from a human donor with chronic lymphocytic leukemia. The CDR3 runs from the conserved cysteine through the conserved F or W. D genes are given only for firm matches. Size tells how often a clone was seen (once, few, many) or the class of an expanded clone, and some rows leave it out.

>TRBV7-2|NA|NA|TRBJ2-5
TGTGCCAGCAGCCTGGGGCAAGAGACCCAGTACTTC
CASSLGQETQYF
>TRBV4-3|NA|NA|TRBJ2-7
TGCGCCAGCAGCCAAGATCAAGTAAACTACGAGCAGTACTTC
CASSQDQVNYEQYF
>TRBV4-3|TRBD1|NA|TRBJ2-2
TGCGCCAGCAGCCACCGGGACAGGGCTCCCAGGGAGCTGTTTTTT
CASSHRDRAPRELFF
>TRBV7-6|NA|NA|TRBJ1-6
TGTGCCAGCAGCTTAGGACAGACGCTCTATAATTCACCCCTCCACTTT
CASSLGQTLYNSPLHF
>TRBV18|TRBD1|NA|TRBJ1-2
TGTGCCAGCTCGCCGGGACAGGGGGTTGCCTATGGCTACACCTTC
CASSPGQGVAYGYTF
>TRBV19|NA|NA|TRBJ1-5
TGTGCCAGTAGTTTCGAAACAGGCGGGGGCGCGAGCAATCAGCCCCAGCATTTT
CASSFETGGGASNQPQHF
>TRBV9|NA|once|TRBJ1-1
TGTGCCAGCAGCGTCCGGGAGGGGCTGAACACTGAAGCTTTCTTT
CASSVREGLNTEAFF
>TRBV6-5|NA|NA|TRBJ2-3
TGTGCCATCGGGACAAACACAGATACGCAGTATTTT
CAIGTNTDTQYF
>TRBV30|NA|few|TRBJ1-1
TGTGCCTGGAGTTCCACTGAAGCTTTCTTT
CAWSSTEAFF
>TRBV4-1|NA|many|TRBJ2-2
TGCGCCAGCGGAGGGGTAGGGTCCGGGGAGCTGTTTTTT
CASGGVGSGELFF
>TRBV7-9|TRBD1|NA|TRBJ1-2
TGTGCCAGCAGCCCGGGGACAGGGATTCTCTATGGCTACACCTTC
CASSPGTGILYGYTF
>TRBV7-6|NA|NA|TRBJ2-3
TGTGCCAGCAGCTTAGATCATGGGCGGCAAAATACGCAGTATTTT
CASSLDHGRQNTQYF
>TRBV2|NA|NA|TRBJ1-2
TGTGCCAGCAGTGAGGGCAGAGACTATGGCTACACCTTC
CASSEGRDYGYTF
>TRBV13|NA|few|TRBJ1-6
TGTGCCAGCAGCTTAGCTGCCGATAATTCACCCCTCCACTTT
CASSLAADNSPLHF
>TRBV5-4|TRBD2|NA|TRBJ2-1
TGTGCCAGCAGCTATAGCGGGAGTGGATCCTACAATGAGCAGTTCTTC
CASSYSGSGSYNEQFF
>TRBV4-2|TRBD2|NA|TRBJ2-7
TGTGCCAGCAGCGCCCTCTCAAGCGGGAAGGGTTTAGAGCAGTACTTC
CASSALSSGKGLEQYF
>TRBV7-3|NA|NA|TRBJ2-1
TGTGCCAGCAGCCCCAATACAGGGAACAATGAGCAGTTCTTC
CASSPNTGNNEQFF
>TRBV2|TRBD1|NA|TRBJ1-5
TGTGCCAGCGTCTTAGACAGGGCAGGTCAGCCCCAGCATTTT
CASVLDRAGQPQHF
>TRBV5-1|NA|NA|TRBJ1-1
TGCGCCAGCAGCTGGACAGAACTGGGCACTGAAGCTTTCTTT
CASSWTELGTEAFF
>TRBV7-9|NA|NA|TRBJ2-3
TGTGCCCCAGGTGTTTCTGCAGATACGCAGTATTTT
CAPGVSADTQYF
>TRBV19|TRBD1|NA|TRBJ1-6
TGTGCCAGTAGTCTCACCCGAGGGCCAGGGGGTAGTTCACCCCTCCACTTT
CASSLTRGPGGSSPLHF
>TRBV5-6|TRBD2|NA|TRBJ2-1
TGTGCCAGCAGCTTAATAGCGGGGTTTGGAAATGAGCAGTTCTTC
CASSLIAGFGNEQFF
>TRBV2|NA|NA|TRBJ1-2
TGTGCCAGCGGATCAGAGGGGGATTACTATGGCTACACCTTC
CASGSEGDYYGYTF
>TRBV4-3|NA|NA|TRBJ1-2
TGCGCCAGCAGCCAGGACGAAACAGGGTCCGGCAGGGATGGCTACACCTTC
CASSQDETGSGRDGYTF
>TRBV23-1|NA|NA|TRBJ2-7
TGCGCCAGCAGTCAGAGAAAACAGGGTTCCTCCTACGAGCAGTACTTC
CASSQRKQGSSYEQYF
>TRBV19|NA|NA|TRBJ1-1
TGTGCCAGTAGTACCCAGGGATTACGGGCTGAAGCTTTCTTT
CASSTQGLRAEAFF
>TRBV28|TRBD1|once|TRBJ1-6
TGTGCCAGCAGTTTAGCAGGGGGGGGCTATAATTCACCCCTCCACTTT
CASSLAGGGYNSPLHF
>TRBV7-2|NA|once|TRBJ1-4
TGTGCCAGCAGCCCACAGGGTATGGCGGGGCTACTGTTTTTT
CASSPQGMAGLLFF
>TRBV4-1|TRBD1|NA|TRBJ1-2
TGCGCCAGCAGCTTTATCCCGGGACAGGGGTTATATGGCTACACCTTC
CASSFIPGQGLYGYTF
>TRBV9|TRBD2|NA|TRBJ2-1
TGTGCCAGCAGCGTAGGCGGGAGGGGGTCCTACAATGAGCAGTTCTTC
CASSVGGRGSYNEQFF
>TRBV10-3|NA|NA|TRBJ2-7
TGTGCCATCAGTGAGTCACCTCCCGGGACAATCACCTACGAGCAGTACTTC
CAISESPPGTITYEQYF
>TRBV9|NA|once|TRBJ1-2
TGTGCCAGCAGCCCCCGAGGTGCAGGGGCTAACTATGGCTACACCTTC
CASSPRGAGANYGYTF
>TRBV5-4|NA|NA|TRBJ1-2
TGTGCCAGCAGCTTGGGGCCAGGGGCGAACTATGGCTACACTTTC
CASSLGPGANYGYTF
>TRBV5-4|NA|NA|TRBJ2-2
TGTGCCAGCAGCTTATCTACCACCGGGGAGCTGTTTTTT
CASSLSTTGELFF
>TRBV6-5|NA|NA|TRBJ1-2
TGTGCCAGCACGCCTACAGGGTACTATGGCTACACCTTC
CASTPTGYYGYTF
>TRBV29-1|NA|NA|TRBJ1-1
TGCAGCGTTCCGGGGGTGGTGAACACTGAAGCTTTCTTT
CSVPGVVNTEAFF
>TRBV6-6|NA|NA|TRBJ2-7
TGTGCCAGCAGTTCCACCTCGCGGGTTAGCTACGAGCAGTACTTC
CASSSTSRVSYEQYF
>TRBV27|NA|few|TRBJ2-7
TGTGCCAGCAGTTTGCCGGGCTACGAGCAGTACTTC
CASSLPGYEQYF
>TRBV2|TRBD2|NA|TRBJ2-7
TGTGCCAGCAGTGGGGGGGGTTACGAGCAGTACTTC
CASSGGGYEQYF
>TRBV19|NA|NA|TRBJ1-1
TGTGCCAGTAGTGTGCAGCTCATGAACACTGAAGCTTTCTTT
CASSVQLMNTEAFF
>TRBV5-1|TRBD2|once|TRBJ2-3
TGCGCCAGCAGCTTGAGTTTTAGCGGGAGCACAGATACGCAGTATTTT
CASSLSFSGSTDTQYF
>TRBV6-1|TRBD1|NA|TRBJ1-4
TGTGCCAGCAGCGAAATTGCAGGGGGAAAACTGTTTTTT
CASSEIAGGKLFF
>TRBV27|TRBD1|NA|TRBJ2-5
TGTGCCAGCAGTTTTCCGGCGAATGACAGGGGCCTAGAGACCCAGTACTTC
CASSFPANDRGLETQYF
>TRBV19|TRBD1|NA|TRBJ1-1
TGTGCCAGTAGTAAAGGGGGCCGGGGAACTGAAGCTTTCTTT
CASSKGGRGTEAFF
>TRBV28|TRBD1|NA|TRBJ1-4
TGTGCCAGCAGTGATACTCCGGGACAGGGCGATGAAAAACTGTTTTTT
CASSDTPGQGDEKLFF
>TRBV19|NA|NA|TRBJ1-4
TGTGCCAGTAGTAAGGTACACGAAAAACTGTTTTTT
CASSKVHEKLFF
>TRBV2|NA|NA|TRBJ1-6
TGTGCCAGCACTCAGGAGGGTGGCAATTCACCCCTCCACTTT
CASTQEGGNSPLHF
>TRBV29-1|TRBD1|NA|TRBJ2-7
TGCAGCGGGAGACAGGGGTCCTCCTACGAGCAGTACTTC
CSGRQGSSYEQYF
>TRBV7-3|NA|NA|TRBJ1-1
TGTGCCAGCAGCTCGGACAGAGCTAACACTGAAGCTTTCTTT
CASSSDRANTEAFF
>TRBV5-8|NA|NA|TRBJ2-5
TGTGCCAGCAGCTTCGGGATCATAGGGGAGACCCAGTACTTC
CASSFGIIGETQYF